The source of this T cell receptor beta chain is a study of tumor and adjacent non-tumor tissue in lung cancer. Overall study: Patients comprised about eleven adenocarcinoma, 2 squamous cell carcinoma and 1 small cell lung cancer. About 4.2 million productive TCRbeta reads were obtained per sample on average.

Germline V CDR1 and CDR2: SGHTA, FQGNSA. The CDR3 is made up of 14 amino acids. General study points: Tumor repertoires had a smaller top 100 clone share than normal lung. Significantly higher TCR diversity was found in tumor than normal lung.

RNA was extracted from bulk tissue without any cell sorting. On this clonotype itself: The antigen is undetermined. At one boundary the junction diverges from the germline segment, which might be a read error.

Three rounds of nested PCR, following a modified ARM-PCR protocol, produced the TCRbeta library. TCRdb re-derived calls from the multiplex PCR reads in MiXCR, one entry per CDR3 protein. Here the sample spans approximately 79,000 distinct CDR3 sequences, 61% being singletons. The rearrangement links TRBV7-2 to TRBJ2-7, with 7 bases fitting TRBD2. The sequence was obtained from a man between 65 and 85 years old with non-small cell lung cancer. Sequencing was performed on lung tumor tissue. This CDR3 reads CANSLVTGRGEQYF. DNA for the CDR3: TGTGCCAACAGCTTAGTCACGGGGAGGGGCGAGCAGTACTTC.